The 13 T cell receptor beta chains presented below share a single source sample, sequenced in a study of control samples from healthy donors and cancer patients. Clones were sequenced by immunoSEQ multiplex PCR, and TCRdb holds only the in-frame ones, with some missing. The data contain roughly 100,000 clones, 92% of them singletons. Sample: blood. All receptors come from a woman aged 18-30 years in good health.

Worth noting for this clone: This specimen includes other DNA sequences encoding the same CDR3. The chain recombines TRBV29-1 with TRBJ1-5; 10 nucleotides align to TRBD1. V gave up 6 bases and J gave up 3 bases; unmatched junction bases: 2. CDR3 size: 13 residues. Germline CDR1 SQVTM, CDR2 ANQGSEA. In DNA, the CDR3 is TGCAGCGTCGGGACAGGGGCCAATCAGCCCCAGCATTTT. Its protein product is CSVGTGANQPQHF.

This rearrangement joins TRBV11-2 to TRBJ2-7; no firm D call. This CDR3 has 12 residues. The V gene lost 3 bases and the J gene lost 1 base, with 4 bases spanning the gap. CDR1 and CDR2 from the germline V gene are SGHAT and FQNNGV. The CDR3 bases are TGTGCCAGCAGCTTGGGGTCCTACGAGCAGTACTTC. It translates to CASSLGSYEQYF.

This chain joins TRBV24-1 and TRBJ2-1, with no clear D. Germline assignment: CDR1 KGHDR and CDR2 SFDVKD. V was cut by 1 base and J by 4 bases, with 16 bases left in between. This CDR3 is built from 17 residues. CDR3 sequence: CATSDFRAAATYNEQFF. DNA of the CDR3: TGTGCCACCAGTGATTTCCGGGCGGCGGCTACTTACAATGAGCAGTTCTTC.

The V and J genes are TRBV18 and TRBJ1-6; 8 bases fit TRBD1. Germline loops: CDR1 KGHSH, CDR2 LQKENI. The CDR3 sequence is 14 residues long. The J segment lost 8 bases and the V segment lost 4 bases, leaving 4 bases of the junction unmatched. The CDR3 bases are TGTGCCAGCTCACAAGGACAGGGAGATTCACCCCTCCACTTT. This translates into CASSQGQGDSPLHF. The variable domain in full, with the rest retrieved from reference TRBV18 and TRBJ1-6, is NAGVMQNPRHLVRRRGQEARLRCSPMKGHSHVYWYRQLPEEGLKFMVYLQKENIIDESGMPKERFSAEFPKEGPSILRIQQVVRGDSAAYFCASSQGQGDSPLHFGNGTRLTVT.

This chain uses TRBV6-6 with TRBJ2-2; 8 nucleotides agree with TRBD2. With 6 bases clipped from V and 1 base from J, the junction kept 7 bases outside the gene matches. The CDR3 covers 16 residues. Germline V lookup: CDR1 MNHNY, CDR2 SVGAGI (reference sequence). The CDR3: CASRRAGEMNTGELFF. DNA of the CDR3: TGTGCCAGCAGGAGAGCGGGGGAGATGAACACCGGGGAGCTGTTTTTT.

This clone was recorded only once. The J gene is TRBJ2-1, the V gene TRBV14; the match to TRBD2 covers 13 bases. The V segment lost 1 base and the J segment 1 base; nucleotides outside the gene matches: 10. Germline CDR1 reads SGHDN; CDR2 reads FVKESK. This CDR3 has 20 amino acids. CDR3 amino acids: CASSQVFLTSGRSSYNEQFF. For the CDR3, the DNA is TGTGCCAGCAGCCAAGTTTTTTTGACTAGCGGGAGGTCTTCCTACAATGAGCAGTTCTTC.

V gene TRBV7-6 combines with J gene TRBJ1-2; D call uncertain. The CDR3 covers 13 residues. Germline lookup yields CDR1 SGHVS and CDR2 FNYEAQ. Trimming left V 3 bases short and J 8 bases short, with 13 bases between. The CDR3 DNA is TGTGCCAGCAGCTTTGAGGGTATAGGCGGCTACACCTTC. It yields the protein CASSFEGIGGYTF.

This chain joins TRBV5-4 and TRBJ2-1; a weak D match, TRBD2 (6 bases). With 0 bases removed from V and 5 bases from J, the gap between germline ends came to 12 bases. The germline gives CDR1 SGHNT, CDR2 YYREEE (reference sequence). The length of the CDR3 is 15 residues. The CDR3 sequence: CASSLGSTRDNEQFF. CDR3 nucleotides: TGTGCCAGCAGCTTGGGGTCGACTAGAGACAATGAGCAGTTCTTC.

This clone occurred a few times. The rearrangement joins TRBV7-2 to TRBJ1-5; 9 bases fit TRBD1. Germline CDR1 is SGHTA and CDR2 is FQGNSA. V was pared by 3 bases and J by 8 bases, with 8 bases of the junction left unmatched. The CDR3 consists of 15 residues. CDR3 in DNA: TGTGCCAGCAGCTTCCAACAGGGGGCCGGGGAGCCCCAGCATTTT. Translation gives CASSFQQGAGEPQHF.

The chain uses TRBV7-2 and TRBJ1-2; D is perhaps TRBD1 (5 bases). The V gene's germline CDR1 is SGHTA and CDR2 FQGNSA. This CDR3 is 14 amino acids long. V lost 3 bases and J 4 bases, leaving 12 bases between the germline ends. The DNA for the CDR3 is TGTGCCAGCAGCTTGAACAGGAACATCTATGGCTACACCTTC. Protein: CASSLNRNIYGYTF.

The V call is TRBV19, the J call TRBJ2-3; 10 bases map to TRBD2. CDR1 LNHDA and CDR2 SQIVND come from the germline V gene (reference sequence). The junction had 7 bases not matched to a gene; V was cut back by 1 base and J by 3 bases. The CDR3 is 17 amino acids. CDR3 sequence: CASSIVPRTSGTDTQYF. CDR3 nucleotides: TGTGCCAGTAGTATAGTTCCCCGGACTAGCGGTACAGATACGCAGTATTTT.

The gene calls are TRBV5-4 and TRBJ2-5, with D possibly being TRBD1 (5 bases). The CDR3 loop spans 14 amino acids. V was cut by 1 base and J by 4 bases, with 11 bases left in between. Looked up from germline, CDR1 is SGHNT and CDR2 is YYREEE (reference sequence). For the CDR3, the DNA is TGTGCCAGCAGCTTGAGGTCAGGGTTAGAGACCCAGTACTTC. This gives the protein CASSLRSGLETQYF.

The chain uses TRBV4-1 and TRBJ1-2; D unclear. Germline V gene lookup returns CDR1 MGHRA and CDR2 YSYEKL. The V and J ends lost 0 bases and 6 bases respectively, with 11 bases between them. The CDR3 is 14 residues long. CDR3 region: CASSQERGWDGYTF. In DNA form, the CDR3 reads TGCGCCAGCAGCCAAGAACGGGGATGGGATGGCTACACCTTC.